What follows are 15 T cell receptor beta chains derived from one specimen sequenced in a study of shared clonotypes between healthy human individuals. The data were produced by immunoSEQ multiplex PCR, yet TCRdb's version contains in-frame clones alone and is incomplete. The sample yields around 1,100,000 clones, about 72% seen once. Sequencing was carried out using memory CD4+ T cells from PBMCs. Noted subset: CD45RA-negative fraction. The source of these receptors is a man younger than 35 in good health. Some clones in this sample may be carry-over from other donors' samples.

V is TRBV7-9 and J is TRBJ1-1, with D possibly matching TRBD1 (5 bases). CDR1 is SEHNR, CDR2 FQNEAQ, per germline (reference sequence). Deletions cut 2 bases from V and 0 bases from J, with 13 bases between. There are 16 residues in the CDR3. This CDR3 reads CASSLRFGTVNTEAFF. The CDR3 nucleotides read TGTGCCAGCAGCTTAAGGTTCGGGACGGTGAACACTGAAGCTTTCTTT.

This clone appeared once. J is TRBJ2-5 and V is TRBV5-5, with D possibly being TRBD1 (7 bases). The CDR3 runs 15 residues. CDR1 is SGHKS and CDR2 is YYEKEE in the germline V gene (reference sequence). V was shortened by 4 bases and J by 7 bases, with 20 bases between the two germline ends. The CDR3, as DNA: TGTGCCAGCAGCGCTATCCCACAGGGGACTGCGACCCAGTACTTC. It encodes CASSAIPQGTATQYF.

The CDR3 bases are TGCGCCAGCAGCTTGGGTTTTATGTCAGGGGCTAATGAAAAACTGTTTTTT. This sequence encodes CASSLGFMSGANEKLFF. The chain joins TRBV5-1 to TRBJ1-4; tentative D call: TRBD1 (6 bases). Germline CDR1 and CDR2: SGHRS and YFSETQ. This CDR3 spans 17 amino acids. The germline V and J ends were trimmed by 0 bases and 3 bases, with 15 bases remaining between them.

This clone has only a few counts. The rearrangement joins TRBV18 to TRBJ1-1; unclear D gene. Trimming removed 4 bases at V and 1 base at J, with 7 bases between. In germline, CDR1 is KGHSH, CDR2 LQKENI. The CDR3 has 13 residues. The CDR3 nucleotides are TGTGCCAGCTCACAGGCCAGGAACACTGAAGCTTTCTTT. It translates to CASSQARNTEAFF.

The J gene is TRBJ1-2, the V gene TRBV28, with a weak D call TRBD1 (5 bases). Germline lookup yields CDR1 MDHEN and CDR2 SYDVKM. The CDR3 loop spans 15 amino acids. Trimming removed 4 bases from V and 4 bases from J, with 16 bases in between. CDR3 region: CASSSIGELGYGYTF. Written as DNA, the CDR3 is TGTGCCAGCAGTTCAATAGGGGAGCTGGGCTATGGCTACACCTTC.

This clone occurred once. The same CDR3 can be traced to other DNA sequences in this sample. This rearrangement joins TRBV5-4 to TRBJ1-1; 9 nucleotides match TRBD1. Germline assignment: CDR1 SGHNT and CDR2 YYREEE (reference sequence). There are 14 residues in the CDR3. Unmatched junction bases numbered 4, after V lost 2 bases and J lost 5 bases. The CDR3 region has the DNA TGTGCCAGCAGCTTACAGGGGGCGCGGACTGAAGCTTTCTTT. Its protein is CASSLQGARTEAFF.

V gene TRBV29-1 combines with J gene TRBJ2-5; D ambiguous. Germline V CDR1 and CDR2: SQVTM, ANQGSEA. The CDR3 has 12 residues. Trimming removed 8 bases from V and 5 bases from J, with 15 bases in between. CDR3 sequence: CSTSTGQETQYF. CDR3 nucleotides: TGCAGCACCAGCACCGGGCAGGAGACCCAGTACTTC.

The gene calls are TRBV4-2 and TRBJ1-1; TRBD1 matches 7 bases. CDR3 length: 15 amino acids. Germline lookup yields CDR1 LGHNA and CDR2 YNFKEQ. V shed 6 bases and J 0 bases; nucleotides not matched to a gene: 7. CDR3 loop: CASRDRSLMNTEAFF. Written as DNA, the CDR3 is TGTGCCAGCAGGGACAGGAGCCTAATGAACACTGAAGCTTTCTTT.

This clone was counted many times. The gene calls are TRBV10-3 and TRBJ1-1; 10 bases line up with TRBD1. This CDR3 region has 18 residues. V shed 0 bases and J 6 bases; nucleotides not matched to a gene: 13. Germline V CDR1 and CDR2: ENHRY, SYGVKD. CDR3 sequence: CAISESAPLTGGRAEAFF. The CDR3 DNA is TGTGCCATCAGTGAGTCAGCTCCCTTGACAGGGGGCAGGGCTGAAGCTTTCTTT.

This clone was observed a handful of times. The V call is TRBV10-2, the J call TRBJ2-7; a weak D match, TRBD2 (5 bases). The V end lost 0 bases, the J end lost 6 bases, and 12 bases lay between the germline ends. This CDR3 region has 14 residues. Germline V gene data show CDR1 as WSHSY and CDR2 as SAAADI. The CDR3 DNA follows: TGCGCCAGCAGTGAGTCGGGAGAAGCCCCCGAGCAGTACTTC. Its protein is CASSESGEAPEQYF.

This clone was recorded at least ten times. V and J are TRBV28 and TRBJ1-3; D may be TRBD1 (5 bases). Between the trimmed V and J ends, which lost 5 bases and 9 bases, there was a span of 14 bases. CDR1 and CDR2 from the germline V gene are MDHEN and SYDVKM. The CDR3 runs 13 residues. CDR3 protein: CASSRGAQGTIYF. In DNA, the CDR3 is TGTGCCAGCAGTAGAGGTGCCCAGGGCACCATATATTTT.

This clone was seen a few times. The chain combines TRBV7-2 with TRBJ2-1; D remains ambiguous. The length of the CDR3 is 15 residues. V was shortened by 0 bases and J by 0 bases, with 6 bases between the two germline ends. CDR1 SGHTA and CDR2 FQGNSA come from the germline V gene. In nucleotides, the CDR3 is TGTGCCAGCAGCTTAGCGACAAACTCCTACAATGAGCAGTTCTTC. Translated: CASSLATNSYNEQFF.

The J gene is TRBJ1-4, the V gene TRBV25-1; no firm D call. This CDR3 contains 14 residues. V was shortened by 1 base and J by 11 bases, with 14 bases between the two germline ends. Germline CDR1 and CDR2: MGHDK and SYGVNS. The chain's CDR3 is CASSESLSGRKLFF. In DNA form, the CDR3 reads TGTGCCAGCAGTGAATCCCTTTCGGGTAGGAAACTGTTTTTT.

The J gene is TRBJ1-1, the V gene TRBV30; D gene ambiguous. CDR1 and CDR2 from the germline V gene are GTSNPN and SVGIG (reference sequence). Between the trimmed V and J ends, which lost 2 bases and 8 bases, there was a span of 15 bases. CDR3 length: 13 residues. Written as DNA, the CDR3 is TGTGCCTGGAGTTCCTGGGCCCTGCCCGAAGCTTTCTTT. This codes for CAWSSWALPEAFF.

The rearrangement uses TRBV6-1 and TRBJ2-7; D is unclear. From germline, CDR1 is MNHNS and CDR2 SASEGT. CDR3 length equals 14 residues. Trimming took off 2 bases at V and 3 bases at J, with 11 bases between the two ends. Here the CDR3 reads CASSENAGYYEQYF. CDR3 in DNA: TGTGCCAGCAGTGAAAACGCAGGTTACTACGAGCAGTACTTC.